This record concerns one T cell receptor beta chain sequence. Its antigen is not known. UMI-labeled 5' RACE yielded the TRB cDNA libraries. After re-calling the 5' RACE reads, TCRdb lists one entry per CDR3 protein, DNA absent. The sample holds roughly 89,000 distinct CDR3 sequences. This record belongs to a study of CXCR3-negative and CXCR3-positive naive CD8 T cells. Study results and limitations: A higher hydrophobicity marked the TRB CDR3s of CXCR3-positive naive cells versus CXCR3-negative naive cells. PBMCs showed partially decreased CXCR3 expression after cryopreservation, and most assays used fresh PBMCs.

This CDR3 has 13 amino acids. Looked up from germline, CDR1 is MRHNA and CDR2 is SNTAGT. J is TRBJ1-1 and V is TRBV6-4. What was sequenced was naive CXCR3- CD8+ T cells from blood. Subset given: CD45RO-CCR7+CD27+CD95- naive CD8+ T cells lacking CXCR3 (TNR3-). The TCR was taken from a human donor in good health. Some clones in this sample may be carry-over from other donors' samples. The CDR3 here is CASSHGEGTEAFF.